The sequence of this T cell receptor (beta chain) was determined in a study of tumor-infiltrating lymphocytes in primary liver carcinoma. General study findings and limits: The top-250-clone fraction was significantly higher in tumors than in blood (p = 0.039).

From roughly 21-30 mg of unsorted bulk tissue, DNA and RNA were co-extracted together. Reverse transcription of 500 ng total RNA with a constant-region primer produced TCR beta cDNA. The TCR beta library was amplified through three nested multiplex PCR rounds in a modified ARM-PCR procedure. The first two PCR rounds, nine to ten cycles each, used TRBV1-TRBV30 forward primers and a C-beta reverse primer. TCRdb used MiXCR to reprocess the multiplex PCR reads, holding one entry per CDR3 protein. The sample carries 90,000 to 140,000 distinct CDR3 sequences, around 83% recorded once. This clonotype has a single count. The antigen remains undetermined. Relative to the germline gene, one junction end is altered; a read error may explain this. The CDR3 has 14 residues. In germline, CDR1 is ENHRY, CDR2 SYGVKD.

The specimen sequenced was liver tumor tissue from sampling region 3. Subset given: tumor region T3, left-lateral pole. V gene TRBV10-3 combines with J gene TRBJ1-5; 9 bases align to TRBD1. The clonotype originates from a man aged 40-55 years with primary liver carcinoma and hepatitis B virus infection. In DNA form, the CDR3 reads TGTGCCATAAGTCCGACAGGGGGTAATCAGCCCCAGGATTTT. Protein: CAISPTGGNQPQDF.